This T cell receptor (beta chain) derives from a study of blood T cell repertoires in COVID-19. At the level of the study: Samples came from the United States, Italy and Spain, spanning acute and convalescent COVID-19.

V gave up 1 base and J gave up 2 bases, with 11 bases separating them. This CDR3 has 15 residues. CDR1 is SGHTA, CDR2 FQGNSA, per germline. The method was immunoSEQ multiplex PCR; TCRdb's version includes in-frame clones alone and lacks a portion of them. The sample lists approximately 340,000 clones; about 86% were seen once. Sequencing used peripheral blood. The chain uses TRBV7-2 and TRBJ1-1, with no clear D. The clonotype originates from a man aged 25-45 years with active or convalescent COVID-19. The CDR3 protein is CASSLEGGLNTEAFF. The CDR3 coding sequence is TGTGCCAGCAGCTTAGAGGGAGGCTTAAACACTGAAGCTTTCTTT.